This TCR beta chain was identified during a study of shared clonotypes between healthy human individuals. Study summary: Per donor, CD8 memory used one plate, CD8 naive used two, CD4 memory used three and CD4 naive used three.

V was shortened by 4 bases and J by 2 bases, with 16 bases between the two germline ends. CDR1 is SGHRS and CDR2 is YFSETQ in the germline V gene. This CDR3 region has 15 residues. Both subsets, CD45RA+ naive and CD45RA-negative memory, were split from the CD4+ cells. Sequencing was performed with immunoSEQ multiplex PCR; in TCRdb, only in-frame clones are kept and a portion is missing. The sample includes 1,500,000 or so clones, around 98.5% of them seen just once. The receptor was isolated from a man aged 25-45 years in good health. The chain joins TRBV5-1 to TRBJ2-7; tentatively, D is TRBD2 (6 bases). Sequenced: naive CD4+ T cells sorted from blood. Subset indicated: CD45RA+ positively selected. The CDR3 protein is CASSPAWDSAYEQYF. CDR3 nucleotides: TGCGCCAGCAGCCCCGCCTGGGACTCAGCCTACGAGCAGTACTTC.